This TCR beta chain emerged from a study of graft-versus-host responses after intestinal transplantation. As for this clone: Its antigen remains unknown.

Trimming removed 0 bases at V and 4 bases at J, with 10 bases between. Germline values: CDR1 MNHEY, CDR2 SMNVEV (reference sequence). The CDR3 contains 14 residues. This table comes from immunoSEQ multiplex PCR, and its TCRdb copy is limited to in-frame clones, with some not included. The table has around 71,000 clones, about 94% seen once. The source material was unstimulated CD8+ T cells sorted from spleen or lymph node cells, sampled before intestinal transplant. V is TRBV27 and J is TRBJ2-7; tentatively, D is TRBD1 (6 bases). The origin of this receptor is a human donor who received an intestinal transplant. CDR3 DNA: TGTGCCAGCAGTTTATCGTGGGGACAATACGAGCAGTACTTC. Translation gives CASSLSWGQYEQYF.